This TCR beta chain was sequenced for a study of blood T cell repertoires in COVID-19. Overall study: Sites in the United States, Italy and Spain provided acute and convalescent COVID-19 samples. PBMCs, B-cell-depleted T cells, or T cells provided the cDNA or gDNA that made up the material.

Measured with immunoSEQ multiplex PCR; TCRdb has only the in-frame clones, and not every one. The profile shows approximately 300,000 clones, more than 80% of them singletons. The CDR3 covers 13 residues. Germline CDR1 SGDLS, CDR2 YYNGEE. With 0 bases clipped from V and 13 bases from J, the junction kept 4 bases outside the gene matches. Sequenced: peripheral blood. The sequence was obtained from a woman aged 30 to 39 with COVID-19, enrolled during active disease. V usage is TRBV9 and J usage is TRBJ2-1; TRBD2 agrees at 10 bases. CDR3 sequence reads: CASSVASGSHQFF. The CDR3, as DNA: TGTGCCAGCAGCGTAGCTAGCGGGAGTCACCAGTTCTTC.